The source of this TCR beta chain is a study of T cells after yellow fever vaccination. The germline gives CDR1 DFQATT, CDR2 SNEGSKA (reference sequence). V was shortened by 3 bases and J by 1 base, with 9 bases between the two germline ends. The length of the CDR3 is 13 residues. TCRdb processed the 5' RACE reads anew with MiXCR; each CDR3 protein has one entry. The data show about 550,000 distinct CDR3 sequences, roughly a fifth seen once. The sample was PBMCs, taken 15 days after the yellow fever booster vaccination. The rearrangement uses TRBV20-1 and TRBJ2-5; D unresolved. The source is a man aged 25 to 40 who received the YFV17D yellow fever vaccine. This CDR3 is CSARSPFQETQYF. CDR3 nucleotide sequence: TGCAGTGCTAGGAGTCCGTTCCAAGAGACCCAGTACTTC.